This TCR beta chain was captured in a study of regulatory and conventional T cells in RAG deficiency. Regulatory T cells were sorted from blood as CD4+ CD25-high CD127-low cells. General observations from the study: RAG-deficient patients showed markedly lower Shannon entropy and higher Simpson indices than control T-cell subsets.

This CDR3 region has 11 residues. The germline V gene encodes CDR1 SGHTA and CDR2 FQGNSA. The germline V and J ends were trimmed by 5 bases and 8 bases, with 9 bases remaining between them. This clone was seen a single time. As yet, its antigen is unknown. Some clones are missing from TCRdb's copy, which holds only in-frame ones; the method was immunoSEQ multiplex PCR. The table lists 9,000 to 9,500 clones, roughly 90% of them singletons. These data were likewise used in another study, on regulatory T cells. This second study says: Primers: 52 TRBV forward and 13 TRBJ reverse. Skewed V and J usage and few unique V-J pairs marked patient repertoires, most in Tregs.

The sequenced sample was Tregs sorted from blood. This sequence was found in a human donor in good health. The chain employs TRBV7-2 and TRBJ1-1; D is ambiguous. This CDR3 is CASSPLMEAFF. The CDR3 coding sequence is TGTGCCAGCAGCCCCCTTATGGAAGCTTTCTTT.